The clone carrying this TCR beta chain has a handful of counts. This specimen belongs to a study of control samples from healthy donors and cancer patients. The CDR3 spans 15 residues. V gave up 3 bases and J gave up 3 bases, with 14 bases separating them. CDR1 is LNHNV, CDR2 YYDKDF, per germline (reference sequence). Assay used: immunoSEQ multiplex PCR; TCRdb lists only in-frame clones, some missing. This table holds over 75,000 clones, approximately 78% found once. The sample was blood. The TCR was taken from a man aged 55 to 70 in good health. The J gene is TRBJ1-2, the V gene TRBV15; a weak D match, TRBD1 (5 bases). In DNA form, the CDR3 reads TGTGCCACCAGCAGGGGGACGGGTGGGGACTATGGCTACACCTTC. This codes for CATSRGTGGDYGYTF.